Listed here is a single T cell receptor beta chain. This sample is drawn from a study of OX40 agonist ivuxolimab in advanced cancers. Background on the study: The study reported partial responses in three patients: one hepatocellular carcinoma, two cutaneous melanoma.

Produced via immunoSEQ multiplex PCR; TCRdb's table is partial and in-frame only. The sample yields just over 95,000 clones, approximately 86% seen once. This CDR3 region has 12 residues. The germline CDR1 and CDR2 sequences are MGHDK and SYGVNS. V gave up 3 bases and J gave up 4 bases, with 7 bases separating them. This clonotype originated in an adult with an advanced solid tumor such as melanoma, head and neck, liver or kidney cancer. The chain uses TRBV25-1 and TRBJ2-7; D remains ambiguous. Sample: CD4+ or CD8+ T cells sorted from blood, taken in a trial of the OX40 agonist ivuxolimab. This chain's CDR3 is CASSEGFYEQYF. Here the CDR3 DNA reads TGTGCCAGCAGTGAGGGCTTTTACGAGCAGTACTTC.